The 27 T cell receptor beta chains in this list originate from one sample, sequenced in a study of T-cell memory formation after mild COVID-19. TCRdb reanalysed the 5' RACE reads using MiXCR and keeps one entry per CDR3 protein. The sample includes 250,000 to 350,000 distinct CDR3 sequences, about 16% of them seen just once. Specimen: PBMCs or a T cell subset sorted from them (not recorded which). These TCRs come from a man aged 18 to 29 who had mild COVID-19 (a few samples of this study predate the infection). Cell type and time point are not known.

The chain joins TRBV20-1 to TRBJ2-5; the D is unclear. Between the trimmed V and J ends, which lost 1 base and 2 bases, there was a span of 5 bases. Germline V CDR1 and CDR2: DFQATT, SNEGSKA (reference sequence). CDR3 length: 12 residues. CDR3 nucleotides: TGCAGTGCTAGAGGGGGTCAAGAGACCCAGTACTTC. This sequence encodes CSARGGQETQYF.

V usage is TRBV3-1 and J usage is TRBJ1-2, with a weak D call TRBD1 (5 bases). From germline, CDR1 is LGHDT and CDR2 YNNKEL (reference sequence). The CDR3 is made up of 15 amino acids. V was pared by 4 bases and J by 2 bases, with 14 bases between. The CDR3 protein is CASSPRGGANYGYTF. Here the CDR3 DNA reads TGTGCCAGCAGCCCCCGTGGAGGGGCCAACTATGGCTACACCTTC.

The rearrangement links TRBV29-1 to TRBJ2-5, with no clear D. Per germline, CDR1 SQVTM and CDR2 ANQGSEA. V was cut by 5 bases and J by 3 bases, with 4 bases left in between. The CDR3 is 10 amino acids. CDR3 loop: CSVQEETQYF. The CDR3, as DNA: TGCAGCGTTCAGGAAGAGACCCAGTACTTC.

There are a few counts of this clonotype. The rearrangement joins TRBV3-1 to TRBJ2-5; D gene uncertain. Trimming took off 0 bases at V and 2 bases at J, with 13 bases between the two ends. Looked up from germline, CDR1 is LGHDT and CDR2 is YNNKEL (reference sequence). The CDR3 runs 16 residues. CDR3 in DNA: TGTGCCAGCAGCCAAGAAGTGGGTACACAACAAGAGACCCAGTACTTC. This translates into CASSQEVGTQQETQYF.

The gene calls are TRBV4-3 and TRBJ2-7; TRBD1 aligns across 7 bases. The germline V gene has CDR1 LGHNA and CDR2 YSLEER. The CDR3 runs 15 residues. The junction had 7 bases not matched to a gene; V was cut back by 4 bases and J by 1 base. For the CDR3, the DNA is TGCGCCAGCAGCCTACGGACAGGAGTATCCTACGAGCAGTACTTC. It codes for CASSLRTGVSYEQYF.

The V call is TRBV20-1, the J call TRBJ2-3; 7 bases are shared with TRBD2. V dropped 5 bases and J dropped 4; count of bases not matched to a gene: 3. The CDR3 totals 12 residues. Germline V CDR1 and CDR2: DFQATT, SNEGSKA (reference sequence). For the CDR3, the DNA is TGCAGTGCTGGCGCGGGGGCAGATACGCAGTATTTT. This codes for CSAGAGADTQYF.

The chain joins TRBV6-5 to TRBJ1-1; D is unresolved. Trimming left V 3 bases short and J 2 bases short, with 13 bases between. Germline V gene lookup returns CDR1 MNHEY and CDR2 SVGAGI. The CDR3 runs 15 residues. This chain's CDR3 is CASSYSTASNTEAFF. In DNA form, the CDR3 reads TGTGCCAGCAGTTATTCAACAGCCTCCAACACTGAAGCTTTCTTT.

The CDR3 reads CASSVTVSYEQFF. Here the CDR3 DNA reads TGTGCCAGCAGCGTAACAGTCAGCTATGAGCAGTTCTTC. J is TRBJ2-1 and V is TRBV9; D gene ambiguous. The germline CDR1 and CDR2 sequences are SGDLS and YYNGEE. V was trimmed by 1 base and J by 8 bases, leaving 10 bases between them. The CDR3 is made up of 13 amino acids.

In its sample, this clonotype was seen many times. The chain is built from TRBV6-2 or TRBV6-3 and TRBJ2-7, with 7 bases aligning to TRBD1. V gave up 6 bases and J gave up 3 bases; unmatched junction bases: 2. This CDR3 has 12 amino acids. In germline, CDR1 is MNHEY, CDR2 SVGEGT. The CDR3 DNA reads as TGTGCCAGCAGCGGACAGGTCTACGAGCAGTACTTC. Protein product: CASSGQVYEQYF.

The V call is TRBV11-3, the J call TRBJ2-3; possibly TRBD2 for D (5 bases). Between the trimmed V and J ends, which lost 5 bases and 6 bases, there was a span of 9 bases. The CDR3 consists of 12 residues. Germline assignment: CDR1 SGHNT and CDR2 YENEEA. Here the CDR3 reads CASSPGVDTQYF. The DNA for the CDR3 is TGTGCCAGCAGCCCCGGGGTGGATACGCAGTATTTT.

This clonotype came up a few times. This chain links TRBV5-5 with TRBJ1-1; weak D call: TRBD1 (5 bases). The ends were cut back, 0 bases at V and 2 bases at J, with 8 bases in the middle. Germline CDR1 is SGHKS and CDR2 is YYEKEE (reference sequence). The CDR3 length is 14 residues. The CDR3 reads CASSLDGGNTEAFF. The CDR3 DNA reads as TGTGCCAGCAGCTTGGATGGGGGAAACACTGAAGCTTTCTTT.

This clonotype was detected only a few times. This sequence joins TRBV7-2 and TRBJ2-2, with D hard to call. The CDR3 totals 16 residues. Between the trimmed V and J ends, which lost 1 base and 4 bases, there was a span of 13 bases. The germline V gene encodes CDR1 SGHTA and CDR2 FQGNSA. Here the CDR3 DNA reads TGTGCCAGCAGCTTAGTTCCCCTAGTAAGCACCGGGGAGCTGTTTTTT. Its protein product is CASSLVPLVSTGELFF.

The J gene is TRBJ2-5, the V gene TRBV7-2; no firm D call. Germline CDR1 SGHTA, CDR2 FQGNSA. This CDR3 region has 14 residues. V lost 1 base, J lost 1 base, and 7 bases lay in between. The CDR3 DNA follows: TGTGCCAGCAGCTTAGTAACGGGCCAAGAGACCCAGTACTTC. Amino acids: CASSLVTGQETQYF.

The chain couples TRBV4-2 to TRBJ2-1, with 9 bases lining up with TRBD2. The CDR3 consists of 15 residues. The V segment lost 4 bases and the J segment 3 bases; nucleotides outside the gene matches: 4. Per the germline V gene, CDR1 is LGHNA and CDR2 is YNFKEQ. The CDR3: CASSRGTSNYNEQFF. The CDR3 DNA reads TGTGCCAGCAGCCGAGGGACTAGCAACTACAATGAGCAGTTCTTC.

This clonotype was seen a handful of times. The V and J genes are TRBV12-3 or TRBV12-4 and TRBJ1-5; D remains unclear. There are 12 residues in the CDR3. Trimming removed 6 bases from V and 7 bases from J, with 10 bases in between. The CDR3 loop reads CASRSPGQPQHF. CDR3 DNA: TGTGCCAGCAGGTCCCCCGGGCAGCCCCAGCATTTT.

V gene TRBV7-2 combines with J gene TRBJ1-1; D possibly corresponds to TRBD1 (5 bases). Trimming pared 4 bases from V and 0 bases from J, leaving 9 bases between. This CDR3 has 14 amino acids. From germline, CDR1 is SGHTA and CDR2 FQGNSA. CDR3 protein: CASSSLQVNTEAFF. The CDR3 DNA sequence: TGTGCCAGCAGCTCGTTACAGGTGAACACTGAAGCTTTCTTT.

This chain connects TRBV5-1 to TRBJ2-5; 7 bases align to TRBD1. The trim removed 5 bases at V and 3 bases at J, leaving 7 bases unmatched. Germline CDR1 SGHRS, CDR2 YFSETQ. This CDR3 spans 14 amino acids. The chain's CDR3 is CASSTGATEETQYF. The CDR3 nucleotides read TGCGCCAGCAGTACAGGGGCGACCGAAGAGACCCAGTACTTC.

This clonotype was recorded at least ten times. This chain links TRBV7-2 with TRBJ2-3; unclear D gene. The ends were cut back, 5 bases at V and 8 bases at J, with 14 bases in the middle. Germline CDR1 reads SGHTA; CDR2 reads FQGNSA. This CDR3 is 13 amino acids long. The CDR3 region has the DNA TGTGCCAGCAGCCCCATCAGGCCTGGTACGCAGTATTTT. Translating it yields CASSPIRPGTQYF.

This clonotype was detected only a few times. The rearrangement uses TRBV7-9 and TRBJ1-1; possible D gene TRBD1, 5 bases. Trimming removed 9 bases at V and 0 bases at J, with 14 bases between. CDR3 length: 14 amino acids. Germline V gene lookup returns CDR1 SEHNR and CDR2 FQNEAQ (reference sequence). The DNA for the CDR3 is TGTGCCAGTGGGGCACAGCCAATGAACACTGAAGCTTTCTTT. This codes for CASGAQPMNTEAFF.

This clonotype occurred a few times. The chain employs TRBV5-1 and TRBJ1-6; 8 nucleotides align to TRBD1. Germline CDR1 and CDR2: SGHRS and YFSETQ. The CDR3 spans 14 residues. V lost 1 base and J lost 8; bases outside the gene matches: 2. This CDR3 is CASSLRGQDSPLHF. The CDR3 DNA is TGCGCCAGCAGCTTGCGGGGACAGGATTCACCCCTCCACTTT.

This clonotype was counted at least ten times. The CDR3: CASSSLRTGVYNEQFF. The DNA of the CDR3 is TGTGCCAGCAGCTCCTTACGGACAGGGGTATACAATGAGCAGTTCTTC. V is TRBV5-6 and J is TRBJ2-1; 9 nucleotides align to TRBD1. CDR1 and CDR2 (germline): SGHDT, YYEEEE. The CDR3 totals 16 residues. The V and J ends lost 3 bases and 4 bases, in that order; junction bases with no gene match: 8. The full variable domain, its missing parts supplied by reference TRBV5-6 and TRBJ2-1, is DAGVTQSPTHLIKTRGQQVTLRCSPKSGHDTVSWYQQALGQGPQFIFQYYEEEERQRGNFPDRFSGHQFPNYSSELNVNALLLGDSALYLCASSSLRTGVYNEQFFGPGTRLTVL.

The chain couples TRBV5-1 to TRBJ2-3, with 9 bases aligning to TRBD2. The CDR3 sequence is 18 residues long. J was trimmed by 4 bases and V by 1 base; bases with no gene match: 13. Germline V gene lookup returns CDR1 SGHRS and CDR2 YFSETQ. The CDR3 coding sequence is TGCGCCAGCAGCTTGAGGCCGGGACTAGCACGAGAGGCAGATACGCAGTATTTT. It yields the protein CASSLRPGLAREADTQYF.

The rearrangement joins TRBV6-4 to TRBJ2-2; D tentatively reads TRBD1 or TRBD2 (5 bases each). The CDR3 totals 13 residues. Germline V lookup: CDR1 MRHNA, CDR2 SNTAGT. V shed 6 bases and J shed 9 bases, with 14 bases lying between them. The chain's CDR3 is CASRGPQGRELFF. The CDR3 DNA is TGTGCCAGCAGGGGACCCCAGGGCCGGGAGCTGTTTTTT.

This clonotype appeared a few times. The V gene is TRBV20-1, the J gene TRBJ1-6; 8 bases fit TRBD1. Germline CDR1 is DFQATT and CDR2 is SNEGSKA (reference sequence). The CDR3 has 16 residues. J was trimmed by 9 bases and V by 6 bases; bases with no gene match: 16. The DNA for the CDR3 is TGCAGTGCAAAGCGGACAGGGACGGTTATCACTTCACCCCTCCACTTT. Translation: CSAKRTGTVITSPLHF.

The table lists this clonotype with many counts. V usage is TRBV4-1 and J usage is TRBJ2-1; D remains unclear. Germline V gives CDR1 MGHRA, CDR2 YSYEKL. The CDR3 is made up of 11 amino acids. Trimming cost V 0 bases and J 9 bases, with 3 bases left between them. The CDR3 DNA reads TGCGCCAGCAGCCAAGACGGTGAGCAGTTCTTC. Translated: CASSQDGEQFF.

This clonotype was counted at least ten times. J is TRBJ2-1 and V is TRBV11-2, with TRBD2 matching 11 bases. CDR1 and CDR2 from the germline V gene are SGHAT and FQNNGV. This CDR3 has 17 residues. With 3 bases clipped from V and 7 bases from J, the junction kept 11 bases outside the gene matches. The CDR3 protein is CASSFPSGGRLGNEQFF. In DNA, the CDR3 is TGTGCCAGCAGCTTTCCTAGCGGGGGGCGACTGGGGAATGAGCAGTTCTTC. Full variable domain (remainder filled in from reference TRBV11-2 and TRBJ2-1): EAGVAQSPRYKIIEKRQSVAFWCNPISGHATLYWYQQILGQGPKLLIQFQNNGVVDDSQLPKDRFSAERLKGVDSTLKIQPAKLEDSAVYLCASSFPSGGRLGNEQFFGPGTRLTVL.

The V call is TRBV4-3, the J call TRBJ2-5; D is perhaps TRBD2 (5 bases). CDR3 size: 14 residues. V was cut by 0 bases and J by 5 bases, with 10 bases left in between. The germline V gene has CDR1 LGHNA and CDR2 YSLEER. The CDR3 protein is CASSQEASHETQYF. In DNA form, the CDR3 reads TGCGCCAGCAGCCAAGAGGCTAGCCACGAGACCCAGTACTTC.